This T cell receptor (beta chain) was obtained from a study of cytomegalovirus exposure and HLA in healthy donors (TCRdb year 2017). Study-wide context: According to an earlier analysis of a few hundred of the donors, roughly 180 million T cells yielded some 110 million unique TCR beta sequences and roughly 280 Gb of sequence data. Approximately 310 gigabases of sequencing data and around 85 million unique TCR sequences made up an early release that covered about 640 HLA-typed donors. Of the 350 to 400 genotyped donors, 81% fell in the genetic ancestry cluster associated with self-reported Caucasian donors. The study was designed to test whether signatures of past pathogen exposure could be identified by cataloging public T cell receptors. Using immunosequencing, the study profiled T cell repertoires from 500 to 800 subjects and related those repertoires to cytomegalovirus serostatus. Besides the first cohort of under 700 subjects, a separate validation cohort made up of some 110 different subjects was used. To predict cytomegalovirus infection status, the study combined high-throughput TCR immunosequencing, statistical association of individual TCRs with disease status, and machine learning. To study patterns of TCR occurrence, a later analysis re-analyzed previously published TCR beta repertoires from 666 donors and added high-resolution HLA genotyping. Rather than using new phenotypic data, the later analysis identified candidate immune exposures from TCR beta sequences and from how often those sequences occurred across donors. An earlier analysis of 587 of the donors used high-throughput TCR beta sequencing to judge whether each TCR beta V gene segment behaved as functional or pseudogenic. Alongside the repertoire data, information on donor age, sex, ethnicity and CMV serostatus was compiled. A later genetic analysis took genome-wide SNP genotypes for about 65% of the 666 donors and used that subset as a discovery cohort. All discovery cohort repertoires had been generated using a single sequencing platform. HLA typing covered class I and class II loci at four-digit resolution. Typing coverage differed by locus: A, B, C, DRB1 and DQB1 were typed in about 620-640 donors, DQA1 in roughly 500, DPA1 in approximately 610, and DPB1 in 472. About 5 DR-DQ haplotypes were handled as single units for association and clustering, since linkage in the cohort was strong. On average, 235,054 unique TCR beta nucleotide sequences were sequenced per donor among some 420 genotyped donors of the cohort, with about 17% of those sequences being non-productive.

What the study reported, not specific to this receptor: The classifier was reported to diagnose cytomegalovirus status with high specificity and sensitivity in both the original and validation cohorts. The authors suggested that the approach could potentially be extended to other disease states and immunological phenotypes. Broadly in line with IMGT annotations, most TCR beta V segments showed up in productive rearrangements about 87% or about 30% of the time in an earlier analysis of under 700 of the donors. A few of the identified cytomegalovirus-associated TCR beta chains were confirmed in vitro to be specific for cytomegalovirus antigens. Linkage disequilibrium might explain the correlated functional status among segregating V segments, but an unknown experimental factor could not be ruled out. V-gene and J-gene trimming of TCR beta chains was associated with a missense DCLRE1C variant in a later genetic analysis, and the association was replicated in an independent cohort. In this cohort, only TCR beta chains were sequenced, and detectable features were limited by the absence of alpha or paired-chain data. The only immune exposure information available for the cohort was CMV serostatus. A further reported finding was that TCR beta sequences accurately predicted the HLA-A and HLA-B alleles for most subjects in the first cohort. Assigning TCR associations to individual alleles was difficult when HLA alleles, especially DR and DQ, strongly co-occurred. According to a later analysis, TCR association rates differed among HLA loci, with DRB1 alleles showing the most associated TCRs and HLA-C alleles showing the fewest. In a later genetic analysis, fewer N-insertions in productive TCRs were reported among donors in an Asian-associated ancestry cluster than the approximately 710-donor mean. Most TCR sequences were observed very rarely across donors, whereas some public TCRs were present in many individuals. A group of highly shared sequence variants was considered likely to be a technical artifact of the sequencing pipeline. Because counts were too low, about 15 rarely observed V segments, including chromosome 9 orphons, were left out of the earlier analysis of about 500 of the donors. Most CMV-associated TCR beta chains appeared to be HLA-restricted in a later analysis, and the HLA associations seemed to be driven largely by CMV exposure. Several of the top co-occurrence clusters appeared to be linked to parvovirus B19, influenza, CMV and Epstein-Barr virus, according to a later analysis. The study gave a list of over 150 TCR beta chains associated with cytomegalovirus. In a later analysis, HLA-associated TCR beta chains showed more clonal expansion and lower generation probabilities than non-associated chains that were equally common. The 87-base-pair reads could not distinguish some IMGT-functional V segments, including TRBV6-2 and TRBV6-3, so those segments were excluded. Because HLA typing was unavailable for some donors at each locus, only the typed subset was used in association tests. A later analysis associated roughly 17,000 TCR beta sequences with specific HLA alleles at a false discovery rate of 0.05. Sequencing depth was assumed to be roughly uniform across donors in the presence/absence analyses, though that assumption may not hold.

The cohort consisted of approximately 690 healthy bone marrow donors. All cohort members were sampled while nominally healthy, although unrecorded immune exposures were likely present. The donor was CMV seronegative and belonged to the group of more than 300 seronegative cohort members. Each donor provided a peripheral blood sample, and peripheral blood mononuclear cells were used for TCR beta sequencing. Genomic DNA extraction from the blood cell samples was performed with the Qiagen DNeasy Blood Extraction Kit. Library preparation used the immunoSEQ multiplex PCR assay. A mixture of 60 forward primers for TCR Vbeta segments and 13 reverse primers for TCR Jbeta segments was used in the multiplex PCR. Amplification of the CDR3 region of rearranged TCR beta genes was performed with a multiplex PCR assay on genomic DNA. The amplified TCR beta libraries were sequenced on the Illumina HiSeq System as 87-base-pair reads. Regarding the original processing steps: In a later analysis, tens of millions of unique TCR beta chains were counted across the roughly 670 repertoires, and roughly 11 million of these chains were shared by at least two donors. To remove PCR and sequencing errors, raw reads were error-corrected and collapsed into unique sequences using a nearest-neighbor algorithm that merged closely related sequences. CDR3 sequences were aligned to IMGT reference sequences to assign V, D and J gene segments. For a sequence to be retained, a match of at least six nucleotides to both a V gene segment and a J gene segment was required. A rearrangement counted as productive if the CDR3 had no stop codons and remained in frame with V and J, and every other rearrangement counted as non-productive. CDR3 was defined by IMGT convention, running from the second conserved V-encoded cysteine to the conserved J-encoded phenylalanine. Sequences without an unambiguous match to a single V gene segment were excluded from the earlier analysis of approximately 560 of the donors. An earlier analysis of 450 to 650 of the donors called V segments functional above 56.7% productive rearrangements and segregating when the between-donor standard deviation exceeded 5%. A statistical classification framework was built for diagnosing cytomegalovirus status from the catalog of TCR beta chain sequences. In a later analysis, V and J genes were assigned by comparing TCR nucleotide sequences against IMGT/GENE-DB human TR gene sequences. In a later analysis, CDR3 sequences and most-parsimonious VDJ recombination scenarios were assigned using the TCRdist pipeline. A later analysis defined each TCR beta chain by its CDR3 amino acid sequence plus V-gene family, and excluded reads lacking a unique V-gene family. As a way to deal with suspected cross-contamination and a sequencing artifact, a later analysis dropped approximately 590 nucleotide sequences that were highly shared and had low generation probability. A later analysis calculated a clonal expansion index for each public chain from normalized within-repertoire ranks of inferred template counts. In a later analysis, generation probabilities were computed with a VDJ recombination model fitted to out-of-frame rearrangements, and the resulting probabilities were checked against IGoR. Hypergeometric tests were used in a later analysis to score TCR-TCR, TCR-HLA and TCR-CMV co-occurrence, with a repertoire-size bias correction applied to the TCR pairs. To estimate false discovery rates, a later analysis permuted the HLA or CMV assignments 20 times. In a later analysis, co-occurring TCRs were grouped using DBSCAN, with TCRdist sequence similarity added in when clustering inside HLA-allele-positive subsets. Repertoires with fewer than 30,000 or more than 120,000 public chains were left out of co-occurrence clustering, as were roughly five repertoires with anomalous nucleotide sharing. TCRdb obtained this table from immuneACCESS and retained in-frame rearrangements with V and J assigned. These tables miss some clones; where compared with another copy, unresolved V genes account for less than half of the shortfall, and the remainder is unexplained. The V and J calls and clone size are taken from that table; D and trimming were inferred from the DNA. The sample includes under 130,000 clones, with approximately 16% observed a single time. Over 0.65% of the sample rests with the top ten.

The CDR3, from cysteine to phenylalanine, totals 12 residues. The sequence is cut down to CDR3 DNA, 36 bases in frame from base 1. From a lookup of the germline V gene, CDR1 and CDR2 are MNHNS and SASEGT. The V end gives up 8 bases and the J end 3 bases, leaving 2 bases in the junction not matched to a gene. Worth noting for this clone: Its antigen is unknown. No base quality information exists; no much larger clone differs at one position.

The V and J segments used are TRBV6-1 and TRBJ2-3; 7 bases in the junction line up with TRBD1. The clonotype was recovered from a female donor in good health and CMV-seronegative. Sequencing input: PBMCs. For the CDR3, the sequence is CASDRATDTQYF. The sequenced DNA is TGTGCCAGCGACAGGGCGACAGATACGCAGTATTTT.